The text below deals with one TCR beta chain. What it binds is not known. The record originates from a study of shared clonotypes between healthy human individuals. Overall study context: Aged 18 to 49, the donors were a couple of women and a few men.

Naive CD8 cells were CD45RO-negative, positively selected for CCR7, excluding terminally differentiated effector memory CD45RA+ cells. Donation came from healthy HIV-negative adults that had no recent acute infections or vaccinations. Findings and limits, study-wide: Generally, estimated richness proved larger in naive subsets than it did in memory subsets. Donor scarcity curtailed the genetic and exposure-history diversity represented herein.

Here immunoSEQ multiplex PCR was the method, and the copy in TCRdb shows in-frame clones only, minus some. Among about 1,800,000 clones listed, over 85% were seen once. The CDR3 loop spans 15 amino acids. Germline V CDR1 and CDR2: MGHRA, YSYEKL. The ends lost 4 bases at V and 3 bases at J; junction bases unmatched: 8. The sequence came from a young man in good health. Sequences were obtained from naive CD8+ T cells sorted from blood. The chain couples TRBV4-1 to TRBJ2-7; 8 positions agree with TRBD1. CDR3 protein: CASSLHQGASYEQYF. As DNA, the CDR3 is TGCGCCAGCAGCCTCCATCAGGGGGCAAGCTACGAGCAGTACTTC.